This T cell receptor (beta chain) is from a study of regulatory T cells in long-lasting Graves disease. The time point: newly diagnosed GD, antithyroid drugs for less than 3 months. The TCR library was made from RNA that had been extracted from PBMCs in TRIzol. This clonotype was observed a handful of times. Libraries of TCR beta came from iRepertoire HTBI primers plus Arm-PCR of CDR3 regions. Each CDR3 protein is one row after TCRdb ran MiXCR on the multiplex PCR reads. The sample shows approximately 310,000 distinct CDR3 sequences, under 20% of them seen only once. Unmatched junction bases numbered 13, after V lost 5 bases and J lost 7 bases. The length of the CDR3 is 18 residues. Germline V CDR1 and CDR2: MDHEN, SYDVKM.

The starting material was peripheral blood mononuclear cells (PBMCs), obtained at new diagnosis, from a patient treated with antithyroid drugs. The TCR originated in a female donor with Graves disease. This rearrangement joins TRBV28 to TRBJ2-3; 15 nucleotides match TRBD2. CDR3 nucleotide sequence: TGTGCCAGCAGTCTAGGACTAGCGGGAGGGAACTCTTACTATACGCAGTATTTT. Translation gives CASSLGLAGGNSYYTQYF. Using reference TRBV28 and TRBJ2-3 for the parts outside the CDR3, the full variable domain is DVKVTQSSRYLVKRTGEKVFLECVQDMDHENMFWYRQDPGLGLRLIYFSYDVKMKEKGDIPEGYSVSREKKERFSLILESASTNQTSMYLCASSLGLAGGNSYYTQYFGPGTRLTVL.